The subject of this entry is one TCR beta chain. What it binds is not known. The germline V gene encodes CDR1 SGHTA and CDR2 FQGNSA. The CDR3 is 16 amino acids. V was pared by 2 bases and J by 0 bases, with 13 bases between. These data belong to a study of T cell responses to AZD1222 COVID-19 vaccine. General observations from the study: A rise in Spike-specific TCR breadth and depth followed two AZD1222 doses.

Produced via immunoSEQ multiplex PCR; TCRdb's table is partial and in-frame only. Of some 130,000 clones listed, 70% to 90% were seen once; the top ten hold around 24%. The starting material was peripheral blood, obtained on day 0 of AZD1222 vaccination. The chain carries TRBV7-2 and TRBJ1-2; D unresolved. The receptor comes from an adult in good health. The CDR3 region is CASSLSLADANYGYTF. The CDR3 DNA reads as TGTGCCAGCAGCTTATCGTTGGCAGACGCTAACTATGGCTACACCTTC. Full variable domain (rest looked up from reference TRBV7-2 and TRBJ1-2): GAGVSQSPSNKVTEKGKDVELRCDPISGHTALYWYRQSLGQGLEFLIYFQGNSAPDKSGLPSDRFSAERTGGSVSTLTIQRTQQEDSAVYLCASSLSLADANYGYTFGSGTRLTVV.